This TCR beta chain emerged from a study of cytomegalovirus exposure and HLA in healthy donors. Study-wide background: Approximately 180 million T cells yielded 100 million to 130 million unique TCR beta sequences, as an earlier analysis found. When 398 donors were genotyped, about 86% of them were found to fall in the Caucasian-associated ancestry cluster. Notes on the study in general: There were several of the most significant clusters that appeared linked to common viral pathogens in a later analysis. Analyses of presence/absence relied on an assumption of roughly uniform sequencing depth across donors.

With regard to this clone: What it binds is not known.

Primers for the PCR totalled 60 Vbeta and 13 Jbeta. Some clones are missing from TCRdb's copy, which holds only in-frame ones; the method was immunoSEQ multiplex PCR. Of approximately 160,000 clones in the sample, roughly 80% were seen once. This sequence originates from a male donor in good health and CMV-seronegative. The specimen sequenced was PBMCs.

CDR3 sequence (DNA): TGTGCCAGCAGCCCGGAGGCGGTCGGGGAGCTGTTTTTT. It codes for CASSPEAVGELFF. The V gene is TRBV7-2, the J gene TRBJ2-2, with a tentative D call TRBD2 (5 bases). CDR1 SGHTA and CDR2 FQGNSA come from the germline V gene. Trimming removed 5 bases at V and 7 bases at J, with 11 bases between. The CDR3 runs to 13 residues.